This T cell receptor beta chain was sequenced for a study of cytomegalovirus exposure and HLA in healthy donors listed by TCRdb under 2017. Looking at the study overall: An earlier analysis of about 560 of the donors reported 276 Gb of sequence data and 95 million to 130 million unique TCR beta sequences obtained from around 190 million T cells. An early release that covered more than 550 HLA-typed donors contained around 300 gigabases of sequencing data and 70 million to 100 million unique TCR sequences. Of the 350 to 400 genotyped donors, roughly 80% fell in the genetic ancestry cluster associated with self-reported Caucasian donors. The aim of the study was to test whether cataloging public T cell receptors could identify signatures of past pathogen exposure. The study used immunosequencing to profile the T cell repertoires of several hundred subjects and linked those repertoires to cytomegalovirus serostatus. Besides the first cohort of roughly 700 subjects, a separate validation cohort made up of 90 to 150 different subjects was used. To predict cytomegalovirus infection status, the study combined high-throughput TCR immunosequencing, statistical association of individual TCRs with disease status, and machine learning. A later analysis re-analyzed previously published TCR beta repertoires from 666 donors and added high-resolution HLA genotyping to study TCR occurrence patterns. Rather than drawing on any new phenotypic data, the later analysis identified candidate immune exposures from TCR beta sequences and the way those sequences occurred across donors. To decide whether each TCR beta V gene segment behaved as functional or pseudogenic, an earlier analysis of some 600 of the donors relied on high-throughput TCR beta sequencing. Alongside the repertoire data, information on donor age, sex, ethnicity and CMV serostatus was compiled. A later genetic analysis took genome-wide SNP genotypes for about 65% of the 666 donors and used that subset as a discovery cohort. All discovery cohort repertoires had been generated on a single sequencing platform. HLA typing included class I and class II loci at four-digit resolution. Typing coverage differed by locus: A, B, C, DRB1 and DQB1 were typed in about 620-630 donors, DQA1 in 500 to 550, DPA1 in approximately 610, and DPB1 in 400 to 490. Because of strong linkage in the cohort, four or five DR-DQ haplotypes were treated as single units for association and clustering. Among a few hundred genotyped donors of the cohort, an average of around 240,000 unique TCR beta nucleotide sequences were sequenced per donor, roughly 20% of them non-productive.

Study-wide findings and limitations: Roughly uniform sequencing depth across donors was assumed in presence/absence analyses, although this assumption may not hold. The study gave a list of some 150 TCR beta chains associated with cytomegalovirus. Most TCR sequences were observed very rarely across donors, whereas some public TCRs were present in many individuals. In vitro tests confirmed that a few of the cytomegalovirus-associated TCR beta chains recognize cytomegalovirus antigens. Broadly in line with IMGT annotations, most TCR beta V segments showed up in productive rearrangements about 90% or about 30% of the time in an earlier analysis of roughly 590 of the donors. Linkage disequilibrium might explain the correlated functional status among segregating V segments, but an unknown experimental factor could not be ruled out. The classifier was reported to diagnose cytomegalovirus status with high specificity and sensitivity in both the original cohort and the validation cohort. A later analysis reported that several top co-occurrence clusters appeared linked to parvovirus B19, influenza, CMV and Epstein-Barr virus. According to the authors, the approach could potentially be generalized to other disease states and immunological phenotypes. A later analysis found that most CMV-associated TCR beta chains appeared HLA-restricted, with HLA associations seemingly driven largely by CMV exposure. In a later analysis, the rate of TCR association differed among HLA loci, with DRB1 alleles having the most associated TCRs and HLA-C alleles having the fewest. Because HLA typing was unavailable for some donors at each locus, only the typed subset was used in association tests. The sequencing pipeline was judged likely to have produced a cluster of highly shared sequence variants as a technical artifact. In this cohort, only TCR beta chains were sequenced, and detectable features were limited by the absence of alpha or paired-chain data. In a later analysis, HLA-associated TCR beta chains showed more clonal expansion and lower generation probabilities than non-associated chains that were equally common. Because counts were too low, roughly 16 rarely observed V segments, including chromosome 9 orphons, were excluded from the earlier analysis of 587 of the donors. In a later genetic analysis, fewer N-insertions in productive TCRs were reported among donors in an Asian-associated ancestry cluster than the roughly 700-donor mean. CMV serostatus was the only immune exposure information available for the cohort. A further reported finding was that TCR beta sequences accurately predicted the HLA-A and HLA-B alleles for most subjects in the first cohort. An association between a missense DCLRE1C variant and V-gene and J-gene trimming of TCR beta chains was found in a later genetic analysis and replicated in an independent cohort. In a later analysis, around 15,000 TCR beta sequences were associated with specific HLA alleles at a false discovery rate of 0.05. When HLA alleles, especially DR and DQ, strongly co-occurred, attributing TCR associations to individual alleles was difficult.

Library method: the immunoSEQ multiplex PCR assay. For the multiplex PCR, a mixture combining 60 forward primers for TCR Vbeta segments and 13 reverse primers for TCR Jbeta segments was used. The CDR3 region of rearranged TCR beta genes was amplified from genomic DNA with a multiplex PCR assay. The amplified TCR beta libraries were sequenced on the Illumina HiSeq System as 87-base-pair reads. Turning to the authors' computational methods: A later analysis tallied roughly 80 million unique TCR beta chains across the 600 to 700 repertoires, and approximately 12 million of those chains were shared by two or more donors. To remove PCR and sequencing errors, raw reads were error-corrected and collapsed into unique sequences using a nearest-neighbor algorithm that merged closely related sequences. CDR3 sequences were aligned to IMGT reference sequences to assign V, D and J gene segments. For a sequence to be retained, a match of at least six nucleotides to both a V gene segment and a J gene segment was required. Rearrangements were classified as productive when the CDR3 lacked stop codons and remained in frame with V and J, and all other rearrangements were classified as non-productive. Following IMGT convention, CDR3 was defined as the stretch from the second conserved V-encoded cysteine up to the conserved J-encoded phenylalanine. In an earlier analysis of more than 550 of the donors, sequences lacking an unambiguous match to a single V gene segment were excluded. An earlier analysis of over 450 of the donors classified V segments as functional when productive rearrangements were above 56.7% and as segregating when the standard deviation between donors was above 5%. A statistical classification framework was built to diagnose cytomegalovirus status from the catalog of TCR beta chain sequences. A later analysis assigned V and J genes by comparing TCR nucleotide sequences with IMGT/GENE-DB human TR gene sequences. The TCRdist pipeline was used in a later analysis to assign CDR3 sequences and most-parsimonious VDJ recombination scenarios. In a later analysis, each TCR beta chain was defined by its CDR3 amino acid sequence together with its V-gene family, and reads lacking a unique V-gene family were excluded. As a way to deal with suspected cross-contamination and a sequencing artifact, a later analysis dropped approximately 590 nucleotide sequences that were highly shared and had low generation probability. In a later analysis, a clonal expansion index for each public chain was calculated from normalized within-repertoire ranks of inferred template counts. In a later analysis, generation probabilities were computed with a VDJ recombination model fitted to out-of-frame rearrangements, and the resulting probabilities were checked against IGoR. A later analysis scored TCR-TCR, TCR-HLA and TCR-CMV co-occurrence with hypergeometric tests, applying a repertoire-size bias correction to TCR pairs. To estimate false discovery rates, a later analysis permuted the HLA or CMV assignments 20 times. In a later analysis, co-occurring TCRs were grouped with DBSCAN, and TCRdist sequence similarity was added when clustering was performed within HLA-allele-positive subsets. Co-occurrence clustering excluded repertoires with fewer than 30,000 or more than 120,000 public chains, plus five with anomalous nucleotide sharing. The clones in this table, taken by TCRdb from immuneACCESS, are in-frame only. Not every clone is retained; where verified, under half of the shortfall comes from an unresolved V gene, and the cause of the rest is unknown. Clone size and V and J calls were adopted from that table, with D and trimming inferred from the DNA. In this sample the table shows roughly 150,000 clones, over 60% of which occur a single time. Of the sample, 3% falls within the top ten clones.

The cohort consisted of approximately 690 healthy bone marrow donors. At the time of sampling, all cohort members were nominally healthy, though unrecorded immune exposures were likely present. The donor was CMV seropositive and belonged to the group of 250 to 350 seropositive cohort members. A peripheral blood sample was collected from each donor, and TCR beta sequencing was performed on peripheral blood mononuclear cells. The Qiagen DNeasy Blood Extraction Kit was used to extract genomic DNA from the blood cell samples. Remarks on this clone: This clone's antigen is unknown. No clone much larger than this one lies a single base away; base qualities are absent.

The specimen sequenced was PBMCs. This receptor was obtained from a woman in her 30s in good health and CMV-seropositive.

The CDR3 is CAWSVLDQGWGNTIYF. The nucleotide sequence is given as TGTGCCTGGAGTGTACTGGATCAGGGTTGGGGAAACACCATATATTTT. The chain is made from TRBV30 and TRBJ1-3; TRBD1 is possibly the D segment (5 matching bases). The germline V gene (reference sequence) provides CDR1 GTSNPN and CDR2 SVGIG. The V end loses 0 bases and the J end loses 4 bases, and a stretch of 16 bases separates them. From the cysteine through the phenylalanine, the CDR3 covers 16 amino acids. Only the CDR3 DNA is retained, 48 bases long and in frame from the first base.